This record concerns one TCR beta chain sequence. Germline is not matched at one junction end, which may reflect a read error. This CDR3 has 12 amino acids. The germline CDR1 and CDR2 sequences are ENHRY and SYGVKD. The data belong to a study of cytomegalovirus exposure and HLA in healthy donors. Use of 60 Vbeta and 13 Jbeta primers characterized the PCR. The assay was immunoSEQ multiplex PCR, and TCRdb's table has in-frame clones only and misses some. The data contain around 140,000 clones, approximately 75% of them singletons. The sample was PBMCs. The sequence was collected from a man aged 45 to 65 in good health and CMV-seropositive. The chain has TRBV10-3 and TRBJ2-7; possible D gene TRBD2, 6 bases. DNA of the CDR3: TGTGCCAGTCGACTAGACTCCTACGCGCAGTACTTC. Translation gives CASRLDSYAQYF.